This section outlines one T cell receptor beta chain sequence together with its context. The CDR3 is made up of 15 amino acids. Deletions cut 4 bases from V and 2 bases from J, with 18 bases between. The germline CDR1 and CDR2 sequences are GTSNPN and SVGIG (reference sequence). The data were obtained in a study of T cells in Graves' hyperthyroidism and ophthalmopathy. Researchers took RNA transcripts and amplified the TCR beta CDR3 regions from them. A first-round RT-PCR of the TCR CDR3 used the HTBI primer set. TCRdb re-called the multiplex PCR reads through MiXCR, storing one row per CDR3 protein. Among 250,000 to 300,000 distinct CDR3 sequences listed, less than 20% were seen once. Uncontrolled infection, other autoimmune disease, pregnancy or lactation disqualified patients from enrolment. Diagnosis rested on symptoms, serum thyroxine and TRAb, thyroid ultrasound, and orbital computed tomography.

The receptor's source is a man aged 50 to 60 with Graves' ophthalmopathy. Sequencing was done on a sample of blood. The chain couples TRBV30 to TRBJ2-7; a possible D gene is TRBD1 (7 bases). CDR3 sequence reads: CAWKETGTVPYEQYF. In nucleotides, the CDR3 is TGTGCCTGGAAGGAGACAGGGACTGTTCCCTACGAGCAGTACTTC.